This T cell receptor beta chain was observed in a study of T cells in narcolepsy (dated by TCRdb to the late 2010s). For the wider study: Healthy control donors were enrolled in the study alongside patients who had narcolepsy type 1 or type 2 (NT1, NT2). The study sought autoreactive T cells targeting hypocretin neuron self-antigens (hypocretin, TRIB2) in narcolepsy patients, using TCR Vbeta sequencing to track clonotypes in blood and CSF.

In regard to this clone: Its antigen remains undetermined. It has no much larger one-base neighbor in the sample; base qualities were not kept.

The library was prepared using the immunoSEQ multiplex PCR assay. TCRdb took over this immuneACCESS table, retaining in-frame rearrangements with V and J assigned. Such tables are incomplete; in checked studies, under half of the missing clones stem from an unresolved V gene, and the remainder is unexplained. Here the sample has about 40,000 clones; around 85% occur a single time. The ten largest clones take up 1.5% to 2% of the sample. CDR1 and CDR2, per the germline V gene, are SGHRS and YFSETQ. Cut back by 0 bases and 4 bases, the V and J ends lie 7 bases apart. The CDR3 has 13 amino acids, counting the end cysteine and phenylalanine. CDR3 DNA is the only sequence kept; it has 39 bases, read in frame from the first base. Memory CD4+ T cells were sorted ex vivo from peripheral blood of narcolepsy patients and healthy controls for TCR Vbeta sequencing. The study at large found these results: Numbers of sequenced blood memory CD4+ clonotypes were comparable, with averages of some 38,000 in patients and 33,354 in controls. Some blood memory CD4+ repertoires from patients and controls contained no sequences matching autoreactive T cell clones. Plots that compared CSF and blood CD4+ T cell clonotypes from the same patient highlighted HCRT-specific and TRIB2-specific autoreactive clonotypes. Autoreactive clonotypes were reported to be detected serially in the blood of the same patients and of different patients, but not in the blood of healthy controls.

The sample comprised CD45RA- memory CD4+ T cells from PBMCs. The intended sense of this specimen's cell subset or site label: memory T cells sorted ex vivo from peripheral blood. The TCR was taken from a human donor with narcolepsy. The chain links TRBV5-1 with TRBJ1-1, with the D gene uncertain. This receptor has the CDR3 CASSLDSATEAFF. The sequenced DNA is TGCGCCAGCAGCTTGGACAGTGCCACTGAAGCTTTCTTT.